The rows below give T cell receptor beta chains drawn from one sample of a study of T cell changes during pregnancy in multiple sclerosis. Clones were sequenced by immunoSEQ multiplex PCR, and TCRdb holds only the in-frame ones, with some missing. The table shows tens of thousands of clones, with roughly 89% occurring only once. Sample: CD8+ T cells from peripheral blood mononuclear cells, taken in the first trimester of pregnancy. Receptor source: a female donor with multiple sclerosis, enrolled in a pregnancy study. Each CDR3 is given with its conserved first and last residue. A D gene is named only where the DNA matches it firmly. Clone sizes are given selectively: once, few, many, or a class where the clone is expanded.

j_gene,abundance,d_gene,v_gene,CDR3nt,CDR3aa
TRBJ2-1,.,.,TRBV5-4,TGTGCCAGCAGCCAAGAAACAGCGGGCTACAATGAGCAGTTCTTC,CASSQETAGYNEQFF
TRBJ2-3,.,.,TRBV11-2,TGTGCCAGCAGCTCCCCAATTCACAGGACAGATACGCAGTATTTT,CASSSPIHRTDTQYF
TRBJ2-2,.,.,TRBV4-3,TGCGCCAGCAGCCTCGGGGGCACCGGGGAGCTGTTTTTT,CASSLGGTGELFF
TRBJ2-7,.,TRBD1,TRBV27,TGTGCCAGCAGTTTATTTTTTGGGGACAGGGGCGTGGAGCAGTACTTC,CASSLFFGDRGVEQYF
TRBJ2-1,.,TRBD2,TRBV7-9,TGTGCCAGCACCGACCGGGAGGGCAATGAGCAGTTCTTC,CASTDREGNEQFF
TRBJ2-1,.,.,TRBV30,TGTGCCTGGATCTACGGGGACAATGAGCAGTTCTTC,CAWIYGDNEQFF
TRBJ2-1,.,TRBD2,TRBV11-3,TGTGCCAGCAGCTTAAACTCCGGGACTAGAAATGAGCAGTTCTTC,CASSLNSGTRNEQFF
TRBJ2-7,.,.,TRBV28,TGTGCCAGCAGGAGGACAGAATCCTACGAGCAGTACTTC,CASRRTESYEQYF
TRBJ2-7,.,TRBD2,TRBV29-1,TGCAGCGTTGAGAGAGCGGGAGAGGCCTCACTAGAGCAGTACTTC,CSVERAGEASLEQYF
TRBJ2-7,.,.,TRBV13,TGTGCCAGCAGCTTAGGTTCTTCTTCCTCCTACGAGCAGTACTTC,CASSLGSSSSYEQYF
TRBJ2-7,.,.,TRBV30,TGTGCCTGGAGCGTTGACTTGTACGAGCAGTACTTC,CAWSVDLYEQYF
TRBJ1-2,.,TRBD1,TRBV5-4,TGTGCCAGCAGCCCGTGGGCCCTGCTGACAGGGGAGAACTATGGCTACACCTTC,CASSPWALLTGENYGYTF
TRBJ2-7,.,TRBD2,TRBV27,TGTGCCAGCAGTTTATGGGGAGGGTTCTCCTACGAGCAGTACTTC,CASSLWGGFSYEQYF
TRBJ2-1,.,TRBD1,TRBV6-4,TGTGCCAGCAGTGAAACCGGGACAGGGAACTACAATGAGCAGTTCTTC,CASSETGTGNYNEQFF
TRBJ1-2,.,TRBD1,TRBV19,TGTGCCAGTATAGGGTGGGACAGAGCCTTCCCAAACTATGGCTACACCTTC,CASIGWDRAFPNYGYTF
TRBJ2-7,.,TRBD1,TRBV7-9,TGTGCCAGCAGCTTAGATTGGGGACAGGGCTACGAGCAGTACTTC,CASSLDWGQGYEQYF
TRBJ1-4,.,.,TRBV19,TGTGCCAGCCGATGGGGGCCTAATGAAAAACTGTTTTTT,CASRWGPNEKLFF
TRBJ2-7,.,.,TRBV19,TGTGCCAGTAGTGTCTATCGCGGTTCCTACGAGCAGTACTTC,CASSVYRGSYEQYF
TRBJ2-3,.,TRBD2,TRBV5-5,TGTGCCAGCAGCCCTAGCGGGAGTTGGACAGATACGCAGTATTTT,CASSPSGSWTDTQYF
TRBJ2-7,.,TRBD2,TRBV7-7,TGTGCTAGCAGCCCTGGCGGGGGGCGCGAGCAGTACTTC,CASSPGGGREQYF
TRBJ1-1,few,.,TRBV6-5,TGTGCCAGCAGTACTCGTTGGGCCTTGAACACTGAAGCTTTCTTT,CASSTRWALNTEAFF
TRBJ2-2,.,.,TRBV25-1,TGTGCCAGCAAGAGCGGATCGAACACCGGGGAGCTGTTTTTT,CASKSGSNTGELFF
TRBJ2-1,few,TRBD2,TRBV15,TGTGCCACCAGCCGATCCACTAGCGGTGACAATGAGCAGTTCTTC,CATSRSTSGDNEQFF
TRBJ2-1,.,TRBD2,TRBV10-3,TGTGCCATCAGTGGGTTCCTGGAAGCGGGAGGGGGGCACAATGAGCAGTTCTTC,CAISGFLEAGGGHNEQFF
TRBJ2-1,.,.,TRBV6-1,TGTGCCAGCAGTGAAGCCGACAGCCATGAGCAGTTCTTC,CASSEADSHEQFF
TRBJ2-1,.,TRBD2,TRBV7-9,TGTGCCAGCAGCCCGATCCCGGGAGGCATCTACAATGAGCAGTTCTTC,CASSPIPGGIYNEQFF
TRBJ2-7,.,TRBD2,TRBV5-4,TGTGCCAGCAGCTCCGTCAGCGGGAGTGGCGAGCAGTACTTC,CASSSVSGSGEQYF
TRBJ2-5,.,TRBD2,TRBV15,TGTGCCACCAGCAGAGCGGGAGGGCGAGAGACCCAGTACTTC,CATSRAGGRETQYF
TRBJ2-2,large,TRBD2,TRBV28,TGTGCCAGCAGCATCGCGACTAGCGGGAACACCGGGGAGCTGTTTTTT,CASSIATSGNTGELFF
TRBJ1-4,.,.,TRBV7-9,TGTGCCAGCAGCCGACCTCAGGAAACTAATGAAAAACTGTTTTTT,CASSRPQETNEKLFF
TRBJ1-1,.,.,TRBV7-6,TGTGCCAGCAGCTTAACAGAAAACACTGAAGCTTTCTTT,CASSLTENTEAFF
TRBJ2-1,.,.,TRBV28,TGTGCCAGCAGCAGGGGTTACAATGAGCAGTTCTTC,CASSRGYNEQFF
TRBJ1-1,.,.,TRBV15,TGTGCCACCAGCAGATCCAGGGAAGGGGTGAACACTGAAGCTTTCTTT,CATSRSREGVNTEAFF
TRBJ2-3,few,.,TRBV15,TGTGCCACCAGCAGAGGGGGAGCGGAGGCTACAGATACGCAGTATTTT,CATSRGGAEATDTQYF
TRBJ2-7,.,TRBD2,TRBV23-1,TGCGCCAGCAGTCAATCGACTTTGACTAGCGGGATACTCAGGACCTACGAGCAGTACTTC,CASSQSTLTSGILRTYEQYF
TRBJ2-3,.,.,TRBV7-7,TGTGCTAGCAGCCCGTCTAGTGTTGAAGAAGATACGCAGTATTTT,CASSPSSVEEDTQYF